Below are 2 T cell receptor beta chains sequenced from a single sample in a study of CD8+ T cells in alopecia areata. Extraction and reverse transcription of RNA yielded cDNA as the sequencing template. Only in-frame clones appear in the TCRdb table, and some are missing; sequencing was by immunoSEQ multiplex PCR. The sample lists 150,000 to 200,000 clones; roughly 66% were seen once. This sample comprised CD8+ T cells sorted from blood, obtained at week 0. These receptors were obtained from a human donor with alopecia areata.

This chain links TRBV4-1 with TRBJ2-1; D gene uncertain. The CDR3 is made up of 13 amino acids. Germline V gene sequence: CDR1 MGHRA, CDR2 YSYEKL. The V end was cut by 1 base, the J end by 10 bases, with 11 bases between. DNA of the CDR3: TGCGCCAGCAGCCAAGTCGACTCGAGGGAGCAGTTCTTC. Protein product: CASSQVDSREQFF.

The CDR3 sequence is CASSPGQGRNIQYF. The CDR3 DNA is TGTGCCAGCTCACCGGGACAGGGCCGAAACATTCAGTACTTC. This chain joins TRBV18 and TRBJ2-4; 9 nucleotides align to TRBD1. The CDR3 sequence is 14 residues long. CDR1 KGHSH and CDR2 LQKENI come from the germline V gene. With 3 bases clipped from V and 6 bases from J, the junction kept 3 bases outside the gene matches.